The 14 T cell receptor beta chains reported below all come from one sample, sequenced in a study of T cells in Graves' hyperthyroidism and ophthalmopathy. What was amplified from RNA transcripts were TCR beta CDR3 regions. The TCR CDR3 first-round RT-PCR relied on the HTBI primer set. TCRdb re-derived calls from the multiplex PCR reads in MiXCR, one entry per CDR3 protein. Among approximately 590,000 distinct CDR3 sequences listed, approximately 14% were seen once. Sequencing was carried out using blood. These receptors were obtained from a woman in her 30s with Graves' hyperthyroidism.

This clonotype was observed a few times. The CDR3: CASSDTGVYTYNEQFF. Here the CDR3 DNA reads TGTGCCAGCAGTGATACGGGGGTTTATACCTACAATGAGCAGTTCTTC. The chain links TRBV6-1 to TRBJ2-1; tentatively, D is TRBD2 (6 bases). V was clipped by 3 bases and J by 2 bases, with 14 bases between them. The CDR3 is 16 residues long. Germline CDR1 and CDR2: MNHNS and SASEGT.

The rearrangement uses TRBV3-1 and TRBJ2-1, with 8 bases matching TRBD2. This CDR3 spans 18 amino acids. The junction had 20 bases not matched to a gene; V was cut back by 6 bases and J by 7 bases. Germline CDR1 reads LGHDT; CDR2 reads YNNKEL (reference sequence). The CDR3 here is CASRHVQQTGGQENEQFF. CDR3 coding DNA: TGTGCCAGCAGGCACGTCCAACAGACGGGAGGGCAAGAGAATGAGCAGTTCTTC.

The chain links TRBV6-1 to TRBJ2-3, with 9 bases lining up with TRBD2. The germline gives CDR1 MNHNS, CDR2 SASEGT. The J segment lost 6 bases and the V segment lost 7 bases, leaving 5 bases of the junction unmatched. The CDR3 covers 13 residues. CDR3 in DNA: TGTGCCAGCACGAAGCGGGAGGCTGATACGCAGTATTTT. It translates to CASTKREADTQYF.

This clonotype was recorded at least ten times. The chain is built from TRBV30 and TRBJ2-1; no reliable D call. Germline values: CDR1 GTSNPN, CDR2 SVGIG (reference sequence). Trimming pared 0 bases from V and 10 bases from J, leaving 10 bases between. This CDR3 is 12 amino acids long. In DNA, the CDR3 is TGTGCCTGGAGTGTCGGCGTCCCCGAGCAGTTCTTC. This sequence encodes CAWSVGVPEQFF.

This clonotype was seen many times. The chain joins TRBV27 to TRBJ2-7; TRBD1 matches 7 bases. Trimming at V came to 5 bases and at J to 6 bases, leaving 4 bases not matched to a gene. The V gene's germline CDR1 is MNHEY and CDR2 SMNVEV (reference sequence). The CDR3 runs to 12 residues. Written as DNA, the CDR3 is TGTGCCAGCAGTGGACAGGCAGGCGAGCAGTACTTC. Protein product: CASSGQAGEQYF.

This clonotype has ten or more counts. The rearrangement uses TRBV20-1 and TRBJ2-7; D might be TRBD2 (5 bases). Germline V gene lookup returns CDR1 DFQATT and CDR2 SNEGSKA (reference sequence). There are 13 residues in the CDR3. V was shortened by 4 bases and J by 2 bases, with 12 bases between the two germline ends. The CDR3 nucleotides read TGCAGTGCTACTTGGAGGAACCCCTACGAGCAGTACTTC. It is translated as CSATWRNPYEQYF.

This clonotype was counted ten times or more. The chain employs TRBV5-1 and TRBJ2-7; weak D call: TRBD2 (6 bases). The germline V gene has CDR1 SGHRS and CDR2 YFSETQ. The V end was cut by 0 bases, the J end by 6 bases, with 13 bases between. CDR3 length: 14 residues. The CDR3 here is CASSLDGGDGEQYF. CDR3 coding DNA: TGCGCCAGCAGCTTGGATGGAGGGGACGGCGAGCAGTACTTC.

This clonotype was seen repeatedly, ten times or more. This chain joins TRBV11-2 and TRBJ2-1; 10 bases match TRBD2. Germline values: CDR1 SGHAT, CDR2 FQNNGV. The junction had 10 bases not matched to a gene; V was cut back by 1 base and J by 10 bases. The CDR3 length is 16 residues. CDR3 coding DNA: TGTGCCAGCAGCTTAGGTTACCTAGCGGGAGTATGCGAGCAGTTCTTC. Protein: CASSLGYLAGVCEQFF.

The table lists this clonotype with a few counts. The chain combines TRBV15 with TRBJ2-1; D is ambiguous. There are 17 residues in the CDR3. Germline V gene sequence: CDR1 LNHNV, CDR2 YYDKDF (reference sequence). V was pared by 0 bases and J by 5 bases, with 17 bases between. For the CDR3, the DNA is TGTGCCACCAGCAGAGATTTAGGGCTGAGTGGAGACAATGAGCAGTTCTTC. It yields the protein CATSRDLGLSGDNEQFF.

The rearrangement links TRBV15 to TRBJ2-7, with D hard to call. There are 14 residues in the CDR3. The germline CDR1 and CDR2 sequences are LNHNV and YYDKDF (reference sequence). Trimming pared 3 bases from V and 0 bases from J, leaving 9 bases between. The CDR3: CATSSSTNSYEQYF. Written as DNA, the CDR3 is TGTGCCACCAGCAGCTCAACAAACTCCTACGAGCAGTACTTC.

The chain joins TRBV3-1 to TRBJ1-3; D is unresolved. Looked up from germline, CDR1 is LGHDT and CDR2 is YNNKEL (reference sequence). Trimming cost V 1 base and J 8 bases, with 6 bases left between them. The CDR3 contains 12 residues. The CDR3 protein is CASSQAGDTIYF. The CDR3 nucleotides read TGTGCCAGCAGCCAAGCGGGAGACACCATATATTTT.

This clonotype has more than one count but fewer than ten. The genes are TRBV5-1 and TRBJ2-3; tentative D call: TRBD2 (6 bases). Germline CDR1 is SGHRS and CDR2 is YFSETQ. The CDR3 runs 14 residues. V lost 8 bases and J lost 4, with 17 bases in between. The CDR3 nucleotides are TGCGCCAGTGGTGAGGTTTGGGGGGCAGATACGCAGTATTTT. The encoded protein is CASGEVWGADTQYF.

This clonotype has ten or more counts. The rearrangement links TRBV28 to TRBJ2-3, with 7 bases that match TRBD2. J gave up 4 bases and V 5 bases, and 12 bases lay outside the gene matches. This CDR3 has 16 residues. Germline values: CDR1 MDHEN, CDR2 SYDVKM. Written as DNA, the CDR3 is TGTGCCAGCAGTCCCCACCTTGGCGGGAGCGCAGATACGCAGTATTTT. This gives the protein CASSPHLGGSADTQYF.

This clonotype was picked up many times. This chain uses TRBV12-3 or TRBV12-4 with TRBJ1-2; D gene unclear. Between the trimmed V and J ends, which lost 6 bases and 8 bases, there was a span of 10 bases. This CDR3 contains 11 residues. CDR3 nucleotide sequence: TGTGCCAGCAGAAACCCGCGAGGCTACACCTTC. Amino acids: CASRNPRGYTF.